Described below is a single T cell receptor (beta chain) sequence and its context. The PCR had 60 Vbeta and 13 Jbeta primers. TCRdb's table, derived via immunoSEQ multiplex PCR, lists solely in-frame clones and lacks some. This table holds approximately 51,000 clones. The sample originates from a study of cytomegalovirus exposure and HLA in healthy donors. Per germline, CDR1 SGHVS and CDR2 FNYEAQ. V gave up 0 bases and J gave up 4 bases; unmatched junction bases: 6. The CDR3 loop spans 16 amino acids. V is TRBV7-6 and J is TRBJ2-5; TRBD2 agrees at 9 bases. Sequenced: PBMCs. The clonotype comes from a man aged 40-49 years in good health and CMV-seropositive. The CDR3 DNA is TGTGCCAGCAGCTTAGCTTCCCCGGGACTAGCAGAGACCCAGTACTTC. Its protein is CASSLASPGLAETQYF.